In this sample, the clone carrying this T cell receptor beta chain turned up a few times. TCRdb passed the RT-PCR reads through MiXCR, listing each CDR3 protein once. The sample includes about 570,000 distinct CDR3 sequences, around 11% of them seen just once. V dropped 0 bases and J dropped 5 bases, with 8 bases sitting between them. CDR1 and CDR2 from the germline V gene are LNHNV and YYDKDF (reference sequence). CDR3 length: 13 residues. The data were obtained in a study of response to subunit inactivated influenza vaccine. These data were likewise used in another study, on T cells expressing NK-cell markers. That study reports: Making the TCR beta cDNA relied on 5'RACE template switching with UMIs. Sorting in several experiments was restricted by an anti-gamma-delta TCR antibody to alpha-beta TCR T cells. Certain NKG2C+ T cell clones were expanded, and their HCMV specificity remained unclear.

The chain recombines TRBV15 with TRBJ2-7; no clear D gene. The specimen was PBMCs from blood, collected on the day of vaccination. This clonotype was obtained from a middle-aged man who received an inactivated influenza vaccine. The DNA for the CDR3 is TGTGCCACCAGCAGAGATCTCCTGCACGAGCAGTACTTC. Residues: CATSRDLLHEQYF.